This T cell receptor (beta chain) came from a study of immune evolution from preneoplasia to lung adenocarcinoma. Note on this clone: Its antigen remains unidentified.

TCRdb's table, derived via immunoSEQ multiplex PCR, lists solely in-frame clones and lacks some. The repertoire holds roughly 5,700 clones, with over 75% as singletons. Premalignant or tumor cells were enriched by macro-dissection after pathologic assessment. Study-wide results and limits: Clonality was highest in normal lung, lower in later-stage lesions apparently.

J lost 4 bases, V lost 2 bases, and 1 base had no gene match. The CDR3 is 15 residues long. From germline, CDR1 is MRHNA and CDR2 SNTAGT. The chain links TRBV6-4 to TRBJ2-7, with 14 bases identical to TRBD2. This receptor was identified in a person aged 55-80 years with lung adenocarcinoma. The sequenced sample was FFPE minimally invasive lung adenocarcinoma tissue. The CDR3 is CASSDGTSGSYEQYF. CDR3 in DNA: TGTGCCAGCAGTGACGGGACTAGCGGGAGTTACGAGCAGTACTTC.